Listed here are 9 T cell receptor beta chains from one sample, sequenced in a study of long-term antiretroviral therapy in people with HIV. Samples were assayed with immunoSEQ v3.0 at survey level. The repertoire was sequenced with immunoSEQ multiplex PCR; TCRdb's copy has only in-frame clones and lacks some. The top ten clones hold about 7% of a sample with about 33,000 clones, around three quarters of them seen once. Sequencing used unsorted PBMCs, obtained 2 years after starting antiretroviral therapy. The receptor source for this set is a woman aged 45 to 65 with HIV.

V usage is TRBV19 and J usage is TRBJ1-3; D might be TRBD1 (6 bases). The germline V gene encodes CDR1 LNHDA and CDR2 SQIVND (reference sequence). V shed 7 bases and J shed 0 bases, with 19 bases lying between them. The CDR3 has 17 amino acids. CDR3 protein: CASTPLDRVYSGNTIYF. The CDR3 DNA sequence: TGTGCCAGTACCCCTTTGGACAGAGTCTACTCTGGAAACACCATATATTTT.

V usage is TRBV27 and J usage is TRBJ2-1; D not certain. Germline-derived CDR1 and CDR2 are MNHEY and SMNVEV (reference sequence). The CDR3 has 17 residues. V was clipped by 4 bases and J by 0 bases, with 16 bases between them. The CDR3 nucleotides are TGTGCCAGCAGTTACCACGAAAGAATGTTCTCCTACAATGAGCAGTTCTTC. It yields the protein CASSYHERMFSYNEQFF.

V gene TRBV30 combines with J gene TRBJ2-7; D is undetermined. This CDR3 spans 14 amino acids. Germline V lookup: CDR1 GTSNPN, CDR2 SVGIG (reference sequence). Trimming took off 0 bases at V and 3 bases at J, with 12 bases between the two ends. In DNA form, the CDR3 reads TGTGCCTGGAGTGTTGAGGCCCCCCTCTACGAGCAGTACTTC. It encodes CAWSVEAPLYEQYF.

This chain uses TRBV5-4 with TRBJ2-3; D remains ambiguous. From germline, CDR1 is SGHNT and CDR2 YYREEE (reference sequence). The CDR3 is 12 amino acids. Trimming took off 3 bases at V and 2 bases at J, with 4 bases between the two ends. The CDR3 spells CASSYLTDTQYF. The CDR3, as DNA: TGTGCCAGCAGCTACCTCACAGATACGCAGTATTTT.

The chain couples TRBV4-1 to TRBJ1-2; no definite D call. This CDR3 spans 14 amino acids. The V end lost 1 base, the J end lost 5 bases, and 11 bases lay between the germline ends. Germline V gene lookup returns CDR1 MGHRA and CDR2 YSYEKL. CDR3 nucleotide sequence: TGCGCCAGCAGCCAAGGCGTACTTATTTATGGCTACACCTTC. The encoded protein is CASSQGVLIYGYTF.

The chain combines TRBV7-9 with TRBJ2-7; D tentatively reads TRBD1 or TRBD2 (5 bases each). The CDR3 length is 16 residues. V lost 4 bases and J lost 0, with 16 bases in between. Germline loops: CDR1 SEHNR, CDR2 FQNEAQ (reference sequence). The DNA of the CDR3 is TGTGCCAGCAGCTCCGCCGACAGCGGAGGCTCCTACGAGCAGTACGTC. Amino acid sequence: CASSSADSGGSYEQYV.

The V call is TRBV7-9, the J call TRBJ1-5, with TRBD1 matching 8 bases. CDR1 is SEHNR and CDR2 is FQNEAQ in the germline V gene (reference sequence). The V gene end was trimmed by 4 bases and the J gene end by 7 bases; junction bases not matched to a gene: 6. CDR3 length equals 14 residues. The CDR3 DNA reads TGTGCCAGCAGCTCAGGACAGGGTAGACAGCCCCAGCATTTT. This encodes CASSSGQGRQPQHF.

The gene calls are TRBV29-1 and TRBJ1-4; D remains ambiguous. Germline CDR1 and CDR2: SQVTM and ANQGSEA. V lost 2 bases, J lost 7 bases, and 8 bases lay in between. There are 12 residues in the CDR3. The CDR3 DNA sequence: TGCAGCGTTGAACCTCCGGGTGAAAAACTGTTTTTT. Its protein is CSVEPPGEKLFF. Full variable domain (missing parts from reference TRBV29-1 and TRBJ1-4): SAVISQKPSRDICQRGTSLTIQCQVDSQVTMMFWYRQQPGQSLTLIATANQGSEATYESGFVIDKFPISRPNLTFSTLTVSNMSPEDSSIYLCSVEPPGEKLFFGSGTQLSVL.

This clone was observed a handful of times. This chain uses TRBV2 with TRBJ1-6; D is ambiguous. This CDR3 has 14 amino acids. The germline V and J ends were trimmed by 4 bases and 10 bases, with 14 bases remaining between them. Germline CDR1 SNHLY, CDR2 FYNNEI. This CDR3 reads CASSGSETVSPLHF. CDR3 in DNA: TGTGCCAGCAGTGGCAGCGAAACGGTATCACCCCTCCACTTT. Filled out from reference TRBV2 and TRBJ1-6, the complete variable domain reads EPEVTQTPSHQVTQMGQEVILRCVPISNHLYFYWYRQILGQKVEFLVSFYNNEISEKSEIFDDQFSVERPDGSNFTLKIRSTKLEDSAMYFCASSGSETVSPLHFGNGTRLTVT.